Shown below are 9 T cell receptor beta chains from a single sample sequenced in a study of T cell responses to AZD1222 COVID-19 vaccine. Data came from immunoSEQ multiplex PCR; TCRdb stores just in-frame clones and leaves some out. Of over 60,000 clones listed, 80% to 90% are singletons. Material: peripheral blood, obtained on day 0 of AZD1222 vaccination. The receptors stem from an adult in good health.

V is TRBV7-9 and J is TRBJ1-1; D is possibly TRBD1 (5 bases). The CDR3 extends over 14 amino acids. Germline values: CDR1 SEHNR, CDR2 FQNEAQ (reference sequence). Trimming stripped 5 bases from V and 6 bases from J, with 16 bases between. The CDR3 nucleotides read TGTGCCAGCAGCCAAGGGGCAGGGATGGCTGAAGCTTTCTTT. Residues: CASSQGAGMAEAFF.

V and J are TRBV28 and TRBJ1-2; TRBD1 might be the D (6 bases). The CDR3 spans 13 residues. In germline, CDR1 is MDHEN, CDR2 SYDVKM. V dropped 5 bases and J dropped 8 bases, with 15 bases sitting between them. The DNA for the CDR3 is TGTGCCAGCAGTCCGACAGGCACGAGGGGCTACACCTTC. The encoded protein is CASSPTGTRGYTF.

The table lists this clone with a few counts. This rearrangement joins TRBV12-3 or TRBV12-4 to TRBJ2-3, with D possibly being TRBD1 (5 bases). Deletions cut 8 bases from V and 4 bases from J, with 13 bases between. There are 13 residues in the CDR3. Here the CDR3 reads CASGSRGSDTQYF. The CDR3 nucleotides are TGTGCCAGCGGAAGTAGGGGTTCAGATACGCAGTATTTT.

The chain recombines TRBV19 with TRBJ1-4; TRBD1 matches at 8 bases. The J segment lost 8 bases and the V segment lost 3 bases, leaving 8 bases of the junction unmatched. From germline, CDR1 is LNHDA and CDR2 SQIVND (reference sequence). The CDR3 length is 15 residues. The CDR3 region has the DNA TGTGCCAGTAGTATGACGGGGAACAGGGGGGAAAAACTGTTTTTT. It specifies CASSMTGNRGEKLFF.

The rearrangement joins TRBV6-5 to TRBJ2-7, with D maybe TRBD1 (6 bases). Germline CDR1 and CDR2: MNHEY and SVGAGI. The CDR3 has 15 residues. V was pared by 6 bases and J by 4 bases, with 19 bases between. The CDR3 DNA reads TGTGCCAGCAGCCCAGAAGGGGGATCCTTTTACGAGCAGTACTTC. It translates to CASSPEGGSFYEQYF.

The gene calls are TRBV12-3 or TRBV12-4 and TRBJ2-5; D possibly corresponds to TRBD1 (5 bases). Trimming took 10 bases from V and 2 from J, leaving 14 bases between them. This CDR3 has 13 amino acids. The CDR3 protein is CATRRAGQETQYF. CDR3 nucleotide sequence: TGTGCCACCCGCAGGGCAGGTCAAGAGACCCAGTACTTC.

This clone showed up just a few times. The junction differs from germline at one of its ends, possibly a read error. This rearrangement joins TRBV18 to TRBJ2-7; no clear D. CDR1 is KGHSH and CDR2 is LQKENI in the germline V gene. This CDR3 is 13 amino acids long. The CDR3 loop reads CASSLDVSNPRSF. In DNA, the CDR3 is TGTGCCAGCTCACTCGACGTCTCCAACCCCAGGTCATTC.

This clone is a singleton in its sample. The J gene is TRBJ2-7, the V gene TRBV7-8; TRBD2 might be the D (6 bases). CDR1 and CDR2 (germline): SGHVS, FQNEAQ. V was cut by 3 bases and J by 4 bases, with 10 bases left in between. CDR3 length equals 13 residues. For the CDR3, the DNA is TGTGCCAGCAGCTTTGCAGGGAGGTACGAGCAGTACTTC. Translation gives CASSFAGRYEQYF.

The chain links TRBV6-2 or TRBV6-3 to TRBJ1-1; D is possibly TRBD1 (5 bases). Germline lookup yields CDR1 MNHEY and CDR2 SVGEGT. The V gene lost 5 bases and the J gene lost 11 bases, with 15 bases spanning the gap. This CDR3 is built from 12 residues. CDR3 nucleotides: TGTGCCAGCAGTGGACAAACTTCGGGGGCTTTCTTT. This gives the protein CASSGQTSGAFF.